This T cell receptor (beta chain) came from a study of cytomegalovirus exposure and HLA in healthy donors. Study background: Drawn from HLA-typed donors, around 85 million unique TCRs were held in an early data release. Caucasian-associated ancestry cluster membership applied to approximately 80% of 398 genotyped donors.

Broader study findings: A later analysis linked a missense DCLRE1C variant to TCR beta V- and J-gene trimming.

The CDR3 runs 16 residues. Germline CDR1 is LNHNV and CDR2 is YYDKDF (reference sequence). It was with 60 Vbeta and 13 Jbeta primers that the PCR ran. Generated by immunoSEQ multiplex PCR, the TCRdb table keeps only in-frame clones and is missing some. The table has 70,000 to 90,000 clones, about 81% seen once. Notes on this clone: Antigen specificity is unknown. One end of the junction varies from germline; a read error may be responsible.

The sample comprised PBMCs. The clonotype originates from a man between 60 and 75 years old in good health and CMV-seronegative. The chain links TRBV15 to TRBJ2-2; 9 nucleotides line up with TRBD1. CDR3 sequence: CATSRGGTGRAGELLF. The CDR3 DNA follows: TGTGCCACCAGCAGGGGAGGGACAGGGAGGGCCGGGGAGCTGCTTTTT. Looking up the rest from reference TRBV15 and TRBJ2-2 gives the full variable domain: DAMVIQNPRYQVTQFGKPVTLSCSQTLNHNVMYWYQQKSSQAPKLLFHYYDKDFNNEADTPDNFQSRRPNTSFCFLDIRSPGLGDTAMYLCATSRGGTGRAGELLFGEGSRLTVL.